A single sample is the source of the 9 T cell receptor beta chains below, sequenced in a study of cytomegalovirus exposure and HLA in healthy donors. A multiplex PCR was run with 60 Vbeta primers and 13 Jbeta primers. TCRdb keeps only in-frame clones here, not all; method: immunoSEQ multiplex PCR. The table records roughly 120,000 clones, under 90% of them present only once. Sequencing used PBMCs. The receptors originated from a woman in her late teens or twenties in good health and CMV-seronegative.

In this sample, this clone turned up once. The chain couples TRBV11-3 to TRBJ2-4; D not certain. This CDR3 is built from 17 residues. Germline V gives CDR1 SGHNT, CDR2 YENEEA. Trimming left V 1 base short and J 3 bases short, with 16 bases between. In DNA form, the CDR3 reads TGTGCCAGCAGCTTAGTCGTATTGGGTGGCGGCAAAAACATTCAGTACTTC. Residues: CASSLVVLGGGKNIQYF.

This clone was counted only a few times. The rearrangement joins TRBV19 to TRBJ2-4; D is uncertain. Deletions cut 3 bases from V and 0 bases from J, with 12 bases between. There are 16 residues in the CDR3. Germline-derived CDR1 and CDR2 are LNHDA and SQIVND (reference sequence). For the CDR3, the DNA is TGTGCCAGTAGTATTGCCGAGTCACTAGCCAAAAACATTCAGTACTTC. It is translated as CASSIAESLAKNIQYF.

V gene TRBV7-6 combines with J gene TRBJ2-2; perhaps TRBD1 as D (6 bases). The V and J ends lost 5 bases and 7 bases respectively, with 17 bases between them. Germline loops: CDR1 SGHVS, CDR2 FNYEAQ. The CDR3 runs to 15 residues. CDR3 nucleotides: TGTGCCAGCAGCCAGAGGACCATCAGGGGCGGGGAGCTGTTTTTT. As protein: CASSQRTIRGGELFF. Full variable domain (remainder filled in from reference TRBV7-6 and TRBJ2-2): GAGVSQSPRYKVTKRGQDVALRCDPISGHVSLYWYRQALGQGPEFLTYFNYEAQQDKSGLPNDRFSAERPEGSISTLTIQRTEQRDSAMYRCASSQRTIRGGELFFGEGSRLTVL.

The gene calls are TRBV11-2 and TRBJ2-3, with TRBD1 matching 9 bases. V lost 7 bases and J lost 4; bases outside the gene matches: 9. The CDR3 extends over 15 amino acids. Germline V gene lookup returns CDR1 SGHAT and CDR2 FQNNGV. The CDR3 nucleotides are TGTGCCAGCACCCAGGGACAGGGCCAGCCAGATACGCAGTATTTT. It encodes CASTQGQGQPDTQYF.

The chain joins TRBV7-9 to TRBJ2-5; 11 bases align to TRBD1. CDR1 and CDR2 from the germline V gene are SEHNR and FQNEAQ (reference sequence). The ends lost 5 bases at V and 0 bases at J; junction bases unmatched: 5. CDR3 size: 16 residues. The CDR3 here is CASSHGQGADQETQYF. CDR3 DNA sequence: TGTGCCAGCAGCCATGGACAGGGGGCAGACCAAGAGACCCAGTACTTC. The whole variable domain, remainder taken from reference TRBV7-9 and TRBJ2-5, is DTGVSQNPRHKITKRGQNVTFRCDPISEHNRLYWYRQTLGQGPEFLTYFQNEAQLEKSRLLSDRFSAERPKGSFSTLEIQRTEQGDSAMYLCASSHGQGADQETQYFGPGTRLLVL.

J is TRBJ1-5 and V is TRBV28; the match to TRBD1 covers 10 bases. The CDR3 consists of 14 residues. The V and J ends lost 6 bases and 7 bases, in that order; junction bases with no gene match: 6. CDR1 and CDR2 (germline): MDHEN, SYDVKM. CDR3 coding DNA: TGTGCCAGCAGACTGACAGGGGGCGGACAGCCCCAGCATTTT. Residues: CASRLTGGGQPQHF.

V and J are TRBV28 and TRBJ1-5, with TRBD1 identical over 9 bases. Germline trimming cut 7 bases from V and 2 bases from J; bases unmatched to any gene: 12. Germline-derived CDR1 and CDR2 are MDHEN and SYDVKM. This CDR3 has 17 residues. The CDR3 coding sequence is TGTGCCAGCACCCAAGGGGACAGGGTTAGACGCAATCAGCCCCAGCATTTT. This translates into CASTQGDRVRRNQPQHF.

The rearrangement links TRBV7-9 to TRBJ1-6; 9 bases line up with TRBD1. Germline V gene lookup returns CDR1 SEHNR and CDR2 FQNEAQ (reference sequence). The CDR3 loop spans 15 amino acids. The junction had 3 bases not matched to a gene; V was cut back by 1 base and J by 8 bases. The CDR3 DNA reads as TGTGCCAGCAGCTTAGGCACAGGGGGCGATTCACCCCTCCACTTT. This gives the protein CASSLGTGGDSPLHF.

This chain uses TRBV6-6 with TRBJ2-7; 8 bases are shared with TRBD1. V shed 2 bases, J shed 5 bases, and the junction held 8 bases outside the gene matches. The germline V gene has CDR1 MNHNY and CDR2 SVGAGI (reference sequence). The CDR3 has 15 amino acids. This chain's CDR3 is CASSYPGTGQDEQYF. The CDR3 bases are TGTGCCAGCAGTTACCCCGGGACAGGTCAGGACGAGCAGTACTTC.